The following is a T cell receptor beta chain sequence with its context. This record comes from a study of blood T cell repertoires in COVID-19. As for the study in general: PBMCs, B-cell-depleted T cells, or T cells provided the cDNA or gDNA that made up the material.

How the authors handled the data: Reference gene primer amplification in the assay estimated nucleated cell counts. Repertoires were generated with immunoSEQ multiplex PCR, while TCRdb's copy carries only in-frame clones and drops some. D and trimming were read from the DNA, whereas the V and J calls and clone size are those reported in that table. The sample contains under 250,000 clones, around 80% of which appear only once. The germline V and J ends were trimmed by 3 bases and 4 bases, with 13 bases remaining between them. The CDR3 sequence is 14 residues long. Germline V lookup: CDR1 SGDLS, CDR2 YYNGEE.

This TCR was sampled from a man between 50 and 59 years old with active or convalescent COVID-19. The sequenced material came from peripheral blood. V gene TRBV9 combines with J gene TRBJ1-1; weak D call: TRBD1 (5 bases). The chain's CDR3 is CASSGRASGTEAFF. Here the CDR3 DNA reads TGTGCCAGCAGCGGCAGGGCTTCGGGCACTGAAGCTTTCTTT.